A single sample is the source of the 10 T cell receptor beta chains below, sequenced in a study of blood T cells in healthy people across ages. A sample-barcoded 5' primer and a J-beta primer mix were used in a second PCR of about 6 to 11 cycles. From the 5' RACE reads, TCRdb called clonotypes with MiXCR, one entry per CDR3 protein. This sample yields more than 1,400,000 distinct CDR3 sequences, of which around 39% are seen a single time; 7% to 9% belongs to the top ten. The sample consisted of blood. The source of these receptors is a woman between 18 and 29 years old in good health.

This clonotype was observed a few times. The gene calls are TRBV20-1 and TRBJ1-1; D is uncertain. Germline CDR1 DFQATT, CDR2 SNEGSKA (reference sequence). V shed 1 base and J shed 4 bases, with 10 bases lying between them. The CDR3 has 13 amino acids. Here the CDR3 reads CSARGPGRTEAFF. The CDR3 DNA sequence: TGCAGTGCTAGAGGCCCAGGCCGCACTGAAGCTTTCTTT.

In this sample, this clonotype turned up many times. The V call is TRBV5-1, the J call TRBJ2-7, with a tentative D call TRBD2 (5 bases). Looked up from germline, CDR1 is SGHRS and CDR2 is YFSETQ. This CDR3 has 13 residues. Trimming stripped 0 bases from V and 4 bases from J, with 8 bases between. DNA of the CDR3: TGCGCCAGCAGCTTGGCCGAGCGGTACGAGCAGTACTTC. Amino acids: CASSLAERYEQYF.

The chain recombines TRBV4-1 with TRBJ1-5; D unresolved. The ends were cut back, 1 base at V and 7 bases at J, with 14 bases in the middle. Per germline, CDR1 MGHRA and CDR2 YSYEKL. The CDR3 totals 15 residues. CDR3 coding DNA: TGCGCCAGCAGCCAAGTACGCGGAGAGGAACAGCCCCAGCATTTT. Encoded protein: CASSQVRGEEQPQHF.

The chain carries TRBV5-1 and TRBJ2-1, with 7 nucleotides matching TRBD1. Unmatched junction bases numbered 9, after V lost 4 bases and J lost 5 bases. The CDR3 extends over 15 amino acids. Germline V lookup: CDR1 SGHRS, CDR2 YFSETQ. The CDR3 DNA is TGCGCCAGCAGCCACGGGACAGATACCCACAATGAGCAGTTCTTC. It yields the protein CASSHGTDTHNEQFF.

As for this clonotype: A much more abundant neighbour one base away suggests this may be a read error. CDR3 sequence (DNA): TGCGCCAGCAGCTTAGCGGGAGGTGGCTCCTGCAATGAGCAGTTCTTC. Translated: CASSLAGGGSCNEQFF. The rearrangement links TRBV5-1 to TRBJ2-1; TRBD2 aligns across 9 bases. The CDR3 consists of 16 residues. Germline CDR1 reads SGHRS; CDR2 reads YFSETQ. The variable domain in full, with the rest retrieved from reference TRBV5-1 and TRBJ2-1, is KAGVTQTPRYLIKTRGQQVTLSCSPISGHRSVSWYQQTPGQGLQFLFEYFSETQRNKGNFPGRFSGRQFSNSRSEMNVSTLELGDSALYLCASSLAGGGSCNEQFFGPGTRLTVL.

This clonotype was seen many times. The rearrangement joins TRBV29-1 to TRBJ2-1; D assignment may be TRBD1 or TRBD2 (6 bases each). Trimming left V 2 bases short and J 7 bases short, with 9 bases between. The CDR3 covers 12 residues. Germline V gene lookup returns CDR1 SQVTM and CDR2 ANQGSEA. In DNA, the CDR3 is TGCAGCGTTGAACTAGGGGGGAATGAGCAGTTCTTC. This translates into CSVELGGNEQFF.

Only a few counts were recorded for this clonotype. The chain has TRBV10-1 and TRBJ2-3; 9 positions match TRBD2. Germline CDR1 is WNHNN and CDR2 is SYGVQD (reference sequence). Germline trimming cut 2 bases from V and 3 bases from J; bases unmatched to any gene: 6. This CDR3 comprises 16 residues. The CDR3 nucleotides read TGCGCCAGCAGTGAGAGCGATCTAGCGGGGACAGATACGCAGTATTTT. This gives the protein CASSESDLAGTDTQYF.

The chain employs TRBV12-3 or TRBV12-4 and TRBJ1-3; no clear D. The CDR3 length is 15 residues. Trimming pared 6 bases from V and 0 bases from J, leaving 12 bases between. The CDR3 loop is CASRSDAPSGNTIYF. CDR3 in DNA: TGTGCCAGCAGGTCGGACGCTCCCTCTGGAAACACCATATATTTT.

This CDR3 reads CATSEGNQPQHF. For the CDR3, the DNA is TGTGCCACCAGTGAGGGGAATCAGCCCCAGCATTTT. This rearrangement joins TRBV24-1 to TRBJ1-5; D remains ambiguous. The CDR3 contains 12 residues. Trimming took off 4 bases at V and 4 bases at J, with 4 bases between the two ends. Per the germline V gene, CDR1 is KGHDR and CDR2 is SFDVKD.

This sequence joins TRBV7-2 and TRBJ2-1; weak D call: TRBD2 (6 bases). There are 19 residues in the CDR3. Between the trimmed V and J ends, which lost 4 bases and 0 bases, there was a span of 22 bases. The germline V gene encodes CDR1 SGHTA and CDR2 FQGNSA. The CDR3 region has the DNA TGTGCCAGCAGCTCCAAGAGAGATTCTGCCGGGAGCTCCTACAATGAGCAGTTCTTC. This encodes CASSSKRDSAGSSYNEQFF. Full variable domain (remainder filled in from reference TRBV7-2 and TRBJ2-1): GAGVSQSPSNKVTEKGKDVELRCDPISGHTALYWYRQSLGQGLEFLIYFQGNSAPDKSGLPSDRFSAERTGGSVSTLTIQRTQQEDSAVYLCASSSKRDSAGSSYNEQFFGPGTRLTVL.